This TCR beta chain was found in a study of identical twins. V gave up 2 bases and J gave up 6 bases, with 16 bases separating them. The CDR3 has 15 residues. MiXCR, applied by TCRdb to the 5' RACE reads, yields one record per CDR3 protein. The sample lists 300,000 to 400,000 distinct CDR3 sequences, roughly an eighth occurring once. In its sample, this clonotype was seen a few times. The sample was also reused in another study, on yellow fever vaccine responses in identical twins. As that report states: Reportedly, twins showed a vaccine T cell response that looked partly convergent and partly personalized.

The chain combines TRBV12-3 or TRBV12-4 with TRBJ1-2; D perhaps matches TRBD1 (6 bases). This clonotype was obtained from a woman younger than 30 in good health. Material for sequencing was CD8+ T cells sorted from blood. The chain's CDR3 is CASSLSGRGTDGYTF. CDR3 nucleotides: TGTGCCAGCAGTTTATCCGGAAGGGGGACGGATGGCTACACCTTC.